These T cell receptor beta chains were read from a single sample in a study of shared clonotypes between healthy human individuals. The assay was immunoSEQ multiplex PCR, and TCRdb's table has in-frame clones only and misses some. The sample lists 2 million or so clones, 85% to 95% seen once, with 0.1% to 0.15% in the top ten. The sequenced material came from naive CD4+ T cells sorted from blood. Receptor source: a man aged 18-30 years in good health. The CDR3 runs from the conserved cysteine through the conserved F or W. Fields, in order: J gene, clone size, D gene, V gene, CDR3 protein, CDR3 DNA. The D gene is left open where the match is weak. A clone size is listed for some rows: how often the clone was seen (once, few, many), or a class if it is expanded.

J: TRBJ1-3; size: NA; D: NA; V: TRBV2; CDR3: CASTSGGLGHDTIYF; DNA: TGTGCCAGCACCTCTGGGGGCCTCGGGCATGACACCATATATTTT
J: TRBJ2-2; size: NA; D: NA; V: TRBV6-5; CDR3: CASSYTPWAGELFF; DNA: TGTGCCAGCAGTTACACCCCCTGGGCCGGGGAGCTGTTTTTT
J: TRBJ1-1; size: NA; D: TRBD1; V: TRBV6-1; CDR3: CASSAAGGVNTEAFF; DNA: TGTGCCAGCAGTGCCGCAGGGGGCGTAAACACTGAAGCTTTCTTT
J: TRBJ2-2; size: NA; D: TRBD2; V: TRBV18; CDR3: CASSPLSGANTGELFF; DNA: TGTGCCAGCTCACCACTGAGCGGGGCCAACACCGGGGAGCTGTTTTTT
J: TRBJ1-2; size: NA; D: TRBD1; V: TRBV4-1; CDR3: CASSQEGYPQGNYGYTF; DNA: TGCGCCAGCAGCCAAGAGGGATATCCACAGGGGAATTATGGCTACACCTTC
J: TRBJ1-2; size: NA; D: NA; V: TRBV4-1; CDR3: CASSQETPPWAGGYTF; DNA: TGCGCCAGCAGCCAAGAAACCCCCCCGTGGGCGGGCGGCTACACCTTC
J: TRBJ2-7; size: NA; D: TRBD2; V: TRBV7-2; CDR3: CASSLAGGTYEQYF; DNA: TGTGCCAGCAGCCTAGCGGGAGGCACCTACGAGCAGTACTTC
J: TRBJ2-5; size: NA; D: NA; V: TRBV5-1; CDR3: CASTLSGGETQYF; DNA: TGCGCCAGCACACTCTCGGGGGGCGAGACCCAGTACTTC
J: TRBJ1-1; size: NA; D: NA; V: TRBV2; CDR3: CASSDGQATEAFF; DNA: TGTGCCAGCAGTGATGGGCAGGCGACTGAAGCTTTCTTT
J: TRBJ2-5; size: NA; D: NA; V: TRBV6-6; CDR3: CASSDTSPETQYF; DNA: TGTGCCAGCAGCGATACTTCCCCGGAGACCCAGTACTTC
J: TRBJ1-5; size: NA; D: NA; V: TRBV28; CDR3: CASSRGLDYQPQHF; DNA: TGTGCCAGCAGTCGAGGGTTGGATTATCAGCCCCAGCATTTT
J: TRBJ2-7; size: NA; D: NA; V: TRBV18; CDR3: CASSPGRIYEQYF; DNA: TGTGCCAGCTCACCAGGGCGAATTTACGAGCAGTACTTC
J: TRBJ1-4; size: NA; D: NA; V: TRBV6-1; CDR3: CASSARDGATNEKLFF; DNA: TGTGCCAGCAGTGCGAGGGACGGTGCAACTAATGAAAAACTGTTTTTT
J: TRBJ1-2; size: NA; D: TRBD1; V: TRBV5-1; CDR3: CASSPEAQGAFDGYTF; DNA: TGCGCCAGCAGCCCCGAGGCACAGGGGGCCTTCGATGGCTACACCTTC
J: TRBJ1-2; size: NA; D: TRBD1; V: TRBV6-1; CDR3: CASSEVGDREWYTF; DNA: TGTGCCAGCAGTGAAGTAGGGGACAGGGAATGGTACACCTTC
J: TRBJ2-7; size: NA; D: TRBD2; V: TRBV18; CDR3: CASSRASGSSYEQYF; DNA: TGTGCCAGCTCCCGAGCTAGCGGGAGCTCCTACGAGCAGTACTTC
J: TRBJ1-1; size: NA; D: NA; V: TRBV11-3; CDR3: CASSIRANTEAFF; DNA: TGTGCCAGCAGCATCCGGGCGAACACTGAAGCTTTCTTT
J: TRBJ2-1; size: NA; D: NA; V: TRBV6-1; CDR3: CASSEGTAYNEQFF; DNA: TGTGCCAGCAGTGAAGGGACGGCCTACAATGAGCAGTTCTTC
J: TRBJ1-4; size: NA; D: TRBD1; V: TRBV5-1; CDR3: CASSTGQGAGSEKLFF; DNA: TGCGCCAGCAGCACCGGACAGGGTGCAGGGAGCGAAAAACTGTTTTTT
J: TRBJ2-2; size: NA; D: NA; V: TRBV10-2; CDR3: CASSESIGELFF; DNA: TGCGCCAGCAGTGAGTCGATCGGGGAGCTGTTTTTT
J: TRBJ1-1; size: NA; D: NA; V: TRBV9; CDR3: CARGTPCEAFF; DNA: TGTGCCAGGGGGACACCATGTGAAGCTTTCTTT
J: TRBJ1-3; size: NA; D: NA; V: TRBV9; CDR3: CASSPPGGVKGMGNTIYF; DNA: TGTGCCAGCAGCCCCCCGGGGGGAGTTAAGGGTATGGGAAACACCATATATTTT
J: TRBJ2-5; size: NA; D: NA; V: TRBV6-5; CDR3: CASSQDTNQETQYF; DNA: TGTGCCAGCAGCCAAGACACCAACCAAGAGACCCAGTACTTC
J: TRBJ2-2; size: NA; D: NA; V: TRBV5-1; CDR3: CASSLDREGTGELFF; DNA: TGCGCCAGCAGCTTGGACAGGGAGGGCACCGGGGAGCTGTTTTTT
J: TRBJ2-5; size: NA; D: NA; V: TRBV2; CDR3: CASTFAEETQYF; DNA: TGTGCCAGCACTTTCGCGGAAGAGACCCAGTACTTC
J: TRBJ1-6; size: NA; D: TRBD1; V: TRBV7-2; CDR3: CASSLAGGVNSPLHF; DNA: TGTGCCAGCAGCTTGGCAGGGGGCGTTAATTCACCCCTCCACTTT
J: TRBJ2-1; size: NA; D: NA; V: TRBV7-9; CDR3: CASSLSGNEQFF; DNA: TGTGCCAGCAGCTTATCGGGCAATGAGCAGTTCTTC
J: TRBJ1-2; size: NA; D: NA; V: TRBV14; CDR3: CASSQDTGVDGYTF; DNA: TGTGCCAGCAGCCAAGACACCGGGGTAGATGGCTACACCTTC
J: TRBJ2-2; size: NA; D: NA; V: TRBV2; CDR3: CASRGVAANTGELFF; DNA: TGTGCCAGCCGGGGAGTAGCGGCGAACACCGGGGAGCTGTTTTTT
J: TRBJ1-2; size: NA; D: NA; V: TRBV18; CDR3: CASSPSAEGYGYTF; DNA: TGTGCCAGCTCACCATCGGCAGAGGGCTATGGCTACACCTTC
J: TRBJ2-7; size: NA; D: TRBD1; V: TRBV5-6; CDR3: CASSTLWDRTLSYEQYF; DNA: TGTGCCAGCAGCACATTATGGGACAGGACTCTCTCCTACGAGCAGTACTTC
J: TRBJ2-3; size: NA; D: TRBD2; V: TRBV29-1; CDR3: CSISVHGTSGSRTDTQYF; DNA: TGCAGCATCTCCGTTCACGGGACTAGCGGGAGTAGGACAGATACGCAGTATTTT
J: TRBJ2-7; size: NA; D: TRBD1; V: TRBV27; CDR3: CASTSPGTAYEQYF; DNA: TGTGCCAGCACGAGCCCCGGGACAGCCTACGAGCAGTACTTC
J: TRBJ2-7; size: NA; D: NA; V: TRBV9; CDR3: CASSVVGRGRIEPIPDYEQYF; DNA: TGTGCCAGCAGCGTAGTGGGTCGTGGCAGGATTGAACCCATCCCGGACTACGAGCAGTACTTC
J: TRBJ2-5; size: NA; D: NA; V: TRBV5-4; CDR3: CASSLALGPQETQYF; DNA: TGTGCCAGCAGCTTGGCTCTCGGACCACAAGAGACCCAGTACTTC
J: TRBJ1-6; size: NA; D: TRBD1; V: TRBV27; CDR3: CASSIPHPGQGFPPLHF; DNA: TGTGCCAGCAGTATCCCACACCCGGGACAGGGATTTCCACCCCTCCACTTT
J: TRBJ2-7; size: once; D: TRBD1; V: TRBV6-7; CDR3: CASSTGQGVYEQYF; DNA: TGTGCCAGCAGTACCGGACAGGGGGTCTACGAGCAGTACTTC
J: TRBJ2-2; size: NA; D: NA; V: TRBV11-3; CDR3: CASSLGSTGELFF; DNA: TGTGCCAGCAGCTTAGGAAGCACCGGGGAGCTGTTTTTT
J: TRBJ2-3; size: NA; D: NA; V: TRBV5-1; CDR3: CASSQDNLPDTQYF; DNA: TGCGCCAGCAGCCAGGACAATCTTCCAGATACGCAGTATTTT
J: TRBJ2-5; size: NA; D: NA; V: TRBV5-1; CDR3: CASSLAGVGTQYF; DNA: TGCGCCAGCAGCTTGGCAGGGGTGGGGACCCAGTACTTC
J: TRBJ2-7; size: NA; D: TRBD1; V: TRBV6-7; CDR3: CASSYSIVGRWTGYEQYF; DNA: TGTGCCAGCAGTTACTCGATCGTTGGCCGGTGGACAGGGTACGAGCAGTACTTC
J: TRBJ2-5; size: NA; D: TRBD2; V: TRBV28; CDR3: CASTSSGRPGEETQYF; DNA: TGTGCCAGCACCTCTAGCGGGAGGCCGGGGGAGGAGACCCAGTACTTC
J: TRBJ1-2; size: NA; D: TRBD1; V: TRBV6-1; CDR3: CASGDSDYGYTF; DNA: TGTGCCAGCGGGGACAGCGACTATGGCTACACCTTC
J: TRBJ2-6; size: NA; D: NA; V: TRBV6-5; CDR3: CASSYDLLSGANVLTF; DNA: TGTGCCAGCAGTTACGACCTCCTCTCTGGGGCCAACGTCCTGACTTTC
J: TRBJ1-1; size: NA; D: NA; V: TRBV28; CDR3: CASSSPAGSDMNTEAFF; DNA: TGTGCCAGCAGTTCCCCCGCGGGGTCAGACATGAACACTGAAGCTTTCTTT
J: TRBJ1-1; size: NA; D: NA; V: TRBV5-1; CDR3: CASSPTGTPNTEAFF; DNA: TGCGCCAGCAGCCCCACCGGGACGCCGAACACTGAAGCTTTCTTT
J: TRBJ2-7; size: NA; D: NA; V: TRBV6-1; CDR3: CASMRDLARYDEQYF; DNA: TGTGCCAGCATGCGGGACCTCGCTCGGTACGACGAGCAGTACTTC
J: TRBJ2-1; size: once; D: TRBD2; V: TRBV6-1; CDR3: CASSERLAGEQFF; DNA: TGTGCCAGCAGTGAGCGACTAGCGGGAGAGCAGTTCTTC
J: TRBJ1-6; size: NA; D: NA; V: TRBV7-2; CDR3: CASSLYGGVLHF; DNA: TGTGCCAGCAGCCTCTACGGGGGAGTCCTCCACTTT
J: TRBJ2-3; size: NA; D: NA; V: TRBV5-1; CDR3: CASGHSSTDTQYF; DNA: TGCGCCAGCGGCCATAGTAGCACAGATACGCAGTATTTT
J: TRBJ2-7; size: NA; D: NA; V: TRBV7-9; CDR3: CASSLGASGQYF; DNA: TGTGCCAGCAGCTTAGGCGCATCCGGGCAGTACTTC
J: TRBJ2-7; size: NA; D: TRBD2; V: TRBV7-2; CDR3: CASSHGLAGVYEQYF; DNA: TGTGCCAGCAGCCACGGACTAGCGGGAGTCTACGAGCAGTACTTC
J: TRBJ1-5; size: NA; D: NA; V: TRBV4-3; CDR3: CASSQVPGNQPQHF; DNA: TGCGCCAGCAGCCAAGTACCCGGGAATCAGCCCCAGCATTTT
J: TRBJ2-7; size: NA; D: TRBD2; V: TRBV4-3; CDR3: CASSQPGLGAEQYF; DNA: TGCGCCAGCAGCCAGCCGGGACTAGGCGCCGAGCAGTACTTC
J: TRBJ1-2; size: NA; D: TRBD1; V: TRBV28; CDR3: CASSVQGALMSYTF; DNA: TGTGCCAGCAGTGTACAGGGGGCCCTCATGAGCTACACCTTC
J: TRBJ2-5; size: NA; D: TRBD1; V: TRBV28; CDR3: CASSFVTGGFKTQYF; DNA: TGTGCCAGCAGTTTCGTGACAGGGGGCTTCAAGACCCAGTACTTC
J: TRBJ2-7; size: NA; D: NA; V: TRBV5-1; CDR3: CASSADPRGKGSYEQYF; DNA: TGCGCCAGCAGCGCGGACCCCCGTGGGAAAGGATCCTACGAGCAGTACTTC
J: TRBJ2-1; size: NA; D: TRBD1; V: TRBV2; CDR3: CASRAPGQGTYNEQFF; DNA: TGTGCCAGCAGGGCACCGGGACAGGGTACCTACAATGAGCAGTTCTTC